This T cell receptor (beta chain) was sequenced for a study of a mutant IDH1 vaccine in newly diagnosed glioma. Study-wide context: Vaccination started 4-6 weeks after radiotherapy alone, or with temozolomide cycles. Patients were pretreated with radiotherapy, temozolomide, or both, mostly both.

Study-level points and caveats: About 92% of patients showed vaccine-induced immune responses across multiple MHC alleles.

About this clone: What it recognizes is unknown.

Time point denoted: week 11, during vaccination. Doses comprised 300 ug of mutant IDH1 20-mer peptide each, plus topical imiquimod. In every donor, the tumor was a new WHO grade 3 or 4 IDH1-mutant, ATRX-lost astrocytoma. This CDR3 is built from 14 residues. The ends were cut back, 5 bases at V and 12 bases at J, with 17 bases in the middle. Germline loops: CDR1 SEHNR, CDR2 FQNEAQ (reference sequence). The table came from immunoSEQ multiplex PCR; TCRdb's copy has only in-frame clones and leaves some out. The table has roughly 120,000 clones, about four fifths seen once; the top ten hold under 5.5%. This specimen consisted of PBMCs, obtained from a glioma patient whose treatment included an IDH1 peptide vaccine. This chain uses TRBV7-9 with TRBJ1-6; D might be TRBD1 (6 bases). The clonotype comes from a man aged 40-55 years with glioma. This chain's CDR3 is CASSPGGQGIPLHF. CDR3 bases: TGTGCCAGCAGCCCTGGGGGGCAGGGAATACCCCTCCACTTT.